The 17 T cell receptor beta chains given below trace back to one sample, sequenced in a study of blood T cell repertoires in COVID-19. Clones were sequenced by immunoSEQ multiplex PCR, and TCRdb holds only the in-frame ones, with some missing. The profile covers 200,000 to 250,000 clones, with about 85% appearing a single time and just under 20% taken by the ten largest. The material sequenced was peripheral blood. The receptor source for this set is a man younger than 45 with active or convalescent COVID-19.

The table lists this clone with a few counts. This rearrangement joins TRBV7-9 to TRBJ1-2; TRBD1 matches at 12 bases. Germline-derived CDR1 and CDR2 are SEHNR and FQNEAQ (reference sequence). CDR3 length equals 14 residues. J was trimmed by 8 bases and V by 4 bases; bases with no gene match: 5. CDR3 nucleotide sequence: TGTGCCAGCAGCTCGGGACAGGGGGCTTGGGGCTACACCTTC. Its protein product is CASSSGQGAWGYTF.

The chain recombines TRBV12-3 or TRBV12-4 with TRBJ2-7; no clear D. Trimming removed 6 bases at V and 2 bases at J, with 8 bases between. The CDR3 has 12 residues. CDR3 in DNA: TGTGCCAGCAGGGGCAGTACCTACGAGCAGTACTTC. It encodes CASRGSTYEQYF.

V and J are TRBV7-2 and TRBJ1-4; D perhaps matches TRBD1 (5 bases). The germline CDR1 and CDR2 sequences are SGHTA and FQGNSA. Trimming pared 2 bases from V and 0 bases from J, leaving 19 bases between. The CDR3 length is 19 residues. The CDR3 DNA reads as TGTGCCAGCAGCTTAAGGGGCAGGGCTAAACCTGCAACTAATGAAAAACTGTTTTTT. This sequence encodes CASSLRGRAKPATNEKLFF.

The chain links TRBV4-1 to TRBJ2-3; 12 positions agree with TRBD1. The ends lost 1 base at V and 3 bases at J; junction bases unmatched: 2. This CDR3 has 16 amino acids. Germline CDR1 is MGHRA and CDR2 is YSYEKL. The CDR3 reads CASSQGDRGRTDTQYF. The CDR3 nucleotides are TGCGCCAGCAGCCAAGGGGACAGGGGGCGAACAGATACGCAGTATTTT.

The J gene is TRBJ1-4, the V gene TRBV18; possible D gene TRBD1, 5 bases. The ends were cut back, 3 bases at V and 5 bases at J, with 19 bases in the middle. Germline V gives CDR1 KGHSH, CDR2 LQKENI. The CDR3 is 17 residues long. CDR3 DNA sequence: TGTGCCAGCTCACCCACGGCCGGAGGGGCCACAAATGAAAAACTGTTTTTT. Translated, it gives CASSPTAGGATNEKLFF.

The V call is TRBV15, the J call TRBJ2-7, with D perhaps matching TRBD2 (5 bases). Germline V CDR1 and CDR2: LNHNV, YYDKDF (reference sequence). This CDR3 is built from 14 residues. V lost 2 bases and J 2 bases, leaving 10 bases between the germline ends. The CDR3: CATSRPDGTYEQYF. In DNA, the CDR3 is TGTGCCACCAGCAGACCCGACGGGACCTACGAGCAGTACTTC.

This clone has more than one count but fewer than ten. The chain recombines TRBV11-2 with TRBJ1-1; D gene unclear. Looked up from germline, CDR1 is SGHAT and CDR2 is FQNNGV. V was shortened by 5 bases and J by 3 bases, with 7 bases between the two germline ends. The CDR3 spans 12 residues. The chain's CDR3 is CASSQRYTEAFF. CDR3 DNA: TGTGCCAGCAGCCAGAGGTACACTGAAGCTTTCTTT.

The chain links TRBV4-1 to TRBJ2-7, with 7 bases fitting TRBD1. This CDR3 comprises 14 residues. The junction had 4 bases not matched to a gene; V was cut back by 2 bases and J by 3 bases. Germline V CDR1 and CDR2: MGHRA, YSYEKL. The CDR3 DNA reads as TGCGCCAGCAGCCAATCGACAGGGAACTACGAGCAGTACTTC. Protein sequence: CASSQSTGNYEQYF.

This chain uses TRBV28 with TRBJ1-4; no clear D. V shed 3 bases and J shed 8 bases, with 13 bases lying between them. CDR3 size: 14 residues. CDR1 is MDHEN, CDR2 SYDVKM, per germline. CDR3 nucleotides: TGTGCCAGCAGTTTGGGCGGGAGTCGGGAAAAACTGTTTTTT. It encodes CASSLGGSREKLFF.

The chain links TRBV7-6 to TRBJ2-1, with 10 bases matching TRBD2. This CDR3 region has 19 residues. V was pared by 4 bases and J by 0 bases, with 12 bases of the junction left unmatched. Germline values: CDR1 SGHVS, CDR2 FNYEAQ. CDR3 residues: CASSSRAGGPFRSYNEQFF. Written as DNA, the CDR3 is TGTGCCAGCAGCTCGAGAGCGGGGGGGCCTTTTCGCTCCTACAATGAGCAGTTCTTC.

V is TRBV6-5 and J is TRBJ1-5; D uncertain. Deletions cut 4 bases from V and 5 bases from J, with 18 bases between. The germline CDR1 and CDR2 sequences are MNHEY and SVGAGI. The CDR3 totals 16 residues. CDR3 DNA: TGTGCCAGCAGTTCCCACCCCGGGTCCGATTATCAGCCCCAGCATTTT. This encodes CASSSHPGSDYQPQHF.

The chain joins TRBV5-1 to TRBJ2-2; D ambiguous. V shed 2 bases and J shed 5 bases, with 7 bases lying between them. CDR3 length: 13 residues. Germline V gene sequence: CDR1 SGHRS, CDR2 YFSETQ. The CDR3 reads CASSFSQTGELFF. The CDR3 DNA reads as TGCGCCAGCAGCTTCAGTCAGACCGGGGAGCTGTTTTTT. The complete variable domain, with remaining parts taken from reference TRBV5-1 and TRBJ2-2, reads KAGVTQTPRYLIKTRGQQVTLSCSPISGHRSVSWYQQTPGQGLQFLFEYFSETQRNKGNFPGRFSGRQFSNSRSEMNVSTLELGDSALYLCASSFSQTGELFFGEGSRLTVL.

This clone was found a few times. J is TRBJ1-4 and V is TRBV14; 8 bases match TRBD1. This CDR3 spans 17 amino acids. CDR1 SGHDN and CDR2 FVKESK come from the germline V gene. V was clipped by 4 bases and J by 5 bases; unmatched bases: 12. The CDR3, as DNA: TGTGCCAGCAGCCTTTGGGTCCCGACAGGGGCGAATGAAAAACTGTTTTTT. Translation: CASSLWVPTGANEKLFF.

The chain has TRBV6-5 and TRBJ1-5; 8 bases match TRBD1. Losses at the gene ends were 6 bases for V and 6 bases for J; bases not matched to a gene: 10. CDR1 MNHEY and CDR2 SVGAGI come from the germline V gene. This CDR3 region has 15 residues. CDR3 DNA sequence: TGTGCCAGCAGCCCCCCTGACAGGGGTAGTCAGCCCCAGCATTTT. Translating it yields CASSPPDRGSQPQHF.

V and J are TRBV29-1 and TRBJ1-1, with a tentative D call TRBD1 (5 bases). V was shortened by 0 bases and J by 7 bases, with 21 bases between the two germline ends. Looked up from germline, CDR1 is SQVTM and CDR2 is ANQGSEA. The CDR3 length is 16 residues. CDR3 amino acids: CSVEDRGGDPENEAFF. In nucleotides, the CDR3 is TGCAGCGTTGAAGATCGGGGAGGGGACCCAGAAAATGAAGCTTTCTTT.

At least ten counts were recorded for this clone. The rearrangement links TRBV4-3 to TRBJ2-3; 7 bases are shared with TRBD2. The ends lost 2 bases at V and 6 bases at J; junction bases unmatched: 8. The CDR3 sequence is 15 residues long. Germline CDR1 LGHNA, CDR2 YSLEER. CDR3 nucleotide sequence: TGCGCCAGCAGCCAATCCTTCGGGGGGTCCGATACGCAGTATTTT. Protein: CASSQSFGGSDTQYF.

The chain has TRBV7-9 and TRBJ2-1; tentative D call: TRBD2 (5 bases). The CDR3 contains 14 residues. From germline, CDR1 is SEHNR and CDR2 FQNEAQ (reference sequence). The V and J ends lost 0 bases and 3 bases respectively, with 6 bases between them. CDR3 protein: CASSLATSYNEQFF. The CDR3 DNA reads TGTGCCAGCAGCTTAGCTACTAGCTACAATGAGCAGTTCTTC.